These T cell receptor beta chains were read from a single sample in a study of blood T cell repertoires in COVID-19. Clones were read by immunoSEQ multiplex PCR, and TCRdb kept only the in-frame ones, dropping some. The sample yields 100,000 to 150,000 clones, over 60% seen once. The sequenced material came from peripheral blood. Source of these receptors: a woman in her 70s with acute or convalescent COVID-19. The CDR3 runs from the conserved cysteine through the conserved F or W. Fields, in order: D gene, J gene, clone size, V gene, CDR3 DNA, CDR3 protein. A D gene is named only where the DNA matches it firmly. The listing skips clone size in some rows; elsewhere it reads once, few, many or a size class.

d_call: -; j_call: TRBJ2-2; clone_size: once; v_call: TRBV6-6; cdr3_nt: TGTGCCAGCAGGGTAGACTCCTCGAACACCGGGGAGCTGTTTTTT; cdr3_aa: CASRVDSSNTGELFF
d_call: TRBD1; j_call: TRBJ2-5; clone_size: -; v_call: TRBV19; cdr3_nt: TGTGCCAGTAGTTTAAACAGGGGGGAGACCCAGTACTTC; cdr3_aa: CASSLNRGETQYF
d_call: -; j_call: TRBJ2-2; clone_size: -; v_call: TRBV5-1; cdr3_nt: TGCGCCAGCAGCTTGACTAGGGGGTCCGGGGAGCTGTTTTTT; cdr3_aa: CASSLTRGSGELFF
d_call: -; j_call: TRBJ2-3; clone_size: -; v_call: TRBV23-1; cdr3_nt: TGCGCCAGTGGAGGGGAAGGCACAGATACGCAGTATTTT; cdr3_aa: CASGGEGTDTQYF
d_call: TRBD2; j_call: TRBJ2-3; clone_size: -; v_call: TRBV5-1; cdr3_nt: TGCGCCAGCAGCTTGGGGACTAGAAGCACAGATACGCAGTATTTT; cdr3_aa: CASSLGTRSTDTQYF
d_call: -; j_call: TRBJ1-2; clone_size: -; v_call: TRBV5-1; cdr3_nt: TGCGCCAGCAGCTTGGATGGACAGTCCTATGGCTACACCTTC; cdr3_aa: CASSLDGQSYGYTF
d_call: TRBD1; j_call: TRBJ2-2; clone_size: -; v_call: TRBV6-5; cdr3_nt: TGTGCCAGCAAACGACAGGGAGTGAACACCGGGGAGCTGTTTTTT; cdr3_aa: CASKRQGVNTGELFF
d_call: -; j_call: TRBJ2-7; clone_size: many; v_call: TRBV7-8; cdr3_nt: TGTGCCAGCAGCTTAGTGGCTGCCTACGAGCAGTACTTC; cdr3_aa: CASSLVAAYEQYF
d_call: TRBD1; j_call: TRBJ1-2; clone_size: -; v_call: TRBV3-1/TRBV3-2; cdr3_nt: TGTGCCAGCAGCCTAGGGACAGGGGCCTATGGCTACACCTTC; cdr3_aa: CASSLGTGAYGYTF
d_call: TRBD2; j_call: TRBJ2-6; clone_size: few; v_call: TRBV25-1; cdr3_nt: TGTGCCAGCAGTAAGACTAGCGGCGGCTCTGGGGCCAACGTCCTGACTTTC; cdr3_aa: CASSKTSGGSGANVLTF
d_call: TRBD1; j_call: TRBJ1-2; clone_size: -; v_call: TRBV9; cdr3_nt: TGTGCCAGCAGCATACAGACAGGGGGTGGCTACACCTTC; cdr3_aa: CASSIQTGGGYTF
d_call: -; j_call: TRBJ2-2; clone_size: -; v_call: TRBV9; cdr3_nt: TGTGCCAGCAGCGTCGGGACTTACGGGGAGCTGTTTTTT; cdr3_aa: CASSVGTYGELFF
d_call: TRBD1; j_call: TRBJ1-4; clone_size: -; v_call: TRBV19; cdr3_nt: TGTGCCAGTAGTAGGGGACAGGGTAAAAATGAAAAACTGTTTTTT; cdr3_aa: CASSRGQGKNEKLFF
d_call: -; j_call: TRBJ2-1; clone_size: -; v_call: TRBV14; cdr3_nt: TGTGCCAGCAGCCAAGGGCAGGTCAATGAGCAGTTCTTC; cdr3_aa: CASSQGQVNEQFF
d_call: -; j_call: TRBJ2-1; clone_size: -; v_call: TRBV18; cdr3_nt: TGTGCCAGCTCACCGACGGACTACCACAATGAGCAGTTCTTC; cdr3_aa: CASSPTDYHNEQFF
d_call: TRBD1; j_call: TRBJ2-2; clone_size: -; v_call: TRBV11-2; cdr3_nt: TGTGCCAGCAGCTTAGATCTGAGGACAGGGGGGAGTATCGGGGAGCTGTTTTTT; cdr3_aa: CASSLDLRTGGSIGELFF
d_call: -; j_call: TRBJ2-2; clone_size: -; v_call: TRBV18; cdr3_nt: TGTGCCAGCTCAAGTATCGCGGGCACCGGGGAGCTGTTTTTT; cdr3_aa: CASSSIAGTGELFF
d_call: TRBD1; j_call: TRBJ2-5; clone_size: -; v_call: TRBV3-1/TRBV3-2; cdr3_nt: TGTGCCAGCAGCCCGACAGGGTCGGAGACCCAGTACTTC; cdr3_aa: CASSPTGSETQYF
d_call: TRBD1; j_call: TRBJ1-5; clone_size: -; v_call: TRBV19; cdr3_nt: TGTGCCAGTAGTATCCTCGACAGGGCGAGCAATCAGCCCCAGCATTTT; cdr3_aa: CASSILDRASNQPQHF
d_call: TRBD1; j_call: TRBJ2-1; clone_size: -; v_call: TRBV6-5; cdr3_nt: TGTGCCAGCGGACGGGACAGGGGGCGGGAGCAGTTCTTC; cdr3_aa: CASGRDRGREQFF
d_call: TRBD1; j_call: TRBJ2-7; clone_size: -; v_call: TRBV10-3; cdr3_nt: TGTGCCGTCTCTCCGGGACAGGGCCACGAGCAGTACTTC; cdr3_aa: CAVSPGQGHEQYF
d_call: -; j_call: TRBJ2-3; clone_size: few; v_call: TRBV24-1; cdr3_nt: TGTGCCACCAGTGATTTAACGAGCGGAGTCACAGATACGCAGTATTTT; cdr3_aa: CATSDLTSGVTDTQYF
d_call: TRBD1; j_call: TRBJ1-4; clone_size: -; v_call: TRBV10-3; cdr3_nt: TGTGCCATCAGTGATGACAGGGGGCCGTCTAATGAAAAACTGTTTTTT; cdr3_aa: CAISDDRGPSNEKLFF
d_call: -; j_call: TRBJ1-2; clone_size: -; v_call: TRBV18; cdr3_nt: TGTGCCAGCTCACCGTCTTGGGACTTCTATGGCTACACCTTC; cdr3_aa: CASSPSWDFYGYTF
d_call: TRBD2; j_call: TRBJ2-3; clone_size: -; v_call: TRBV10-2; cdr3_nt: TGCGCCAGCAGTGATAGCGGGAGAGGTACAGATACGCAGTATTTT; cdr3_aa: CASSDSGRGTDTQYF
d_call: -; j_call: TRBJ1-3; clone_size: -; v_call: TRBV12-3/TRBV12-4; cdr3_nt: TGTGCCAGCAGCAGGTCTCGAAACACCATATATTTT; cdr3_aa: CASSRSRNTIYF
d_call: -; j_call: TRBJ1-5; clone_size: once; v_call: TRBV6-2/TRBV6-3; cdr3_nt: TGTGCCAGCAGCCACCGGAGAGAAAATCAGCCCCAGCATTTT; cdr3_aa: CASSHRRENQPQHF
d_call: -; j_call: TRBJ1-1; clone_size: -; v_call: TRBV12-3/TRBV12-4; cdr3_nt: TGTGCCAGCAGTTTGGAGCAGGGGCGGGTAGCTTTCTTT; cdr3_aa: CASSLEQGRVAFF
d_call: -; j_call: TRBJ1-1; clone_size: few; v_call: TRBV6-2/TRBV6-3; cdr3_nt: TGTGCCAGCAGTGACGCAGGAGGGAACACTGAAGCTTTCTTT; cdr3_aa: CASSDAGGNTEAFF